The 30 T cell receptor beta chains below come from one sample, sequenced in a study of tissue T cells after allogeneic stem cell transplantation. This table comes from immunoSEQ multiplex PCR, and its TCRdb copy is limited to in-frame clones, with some not included. The table has 300 to 400 clones, about four fifths seen once. This sample comprised jejunal tissue, obtained at autopsy. These TCRs come from a female patient between 40 and 75 years old with steroid-refractory graft-versus-host disease after an allogeneic stem cell transplant. Some T cells may be supplied by the graft donor.

The chain uses TRBV20-1 and TRBJ1-2, with D perhaps TRBD1 (6 bases). The CDR3 spans 15 residues. V was trimmed by 3 bases and J by 8 bases, leaving 22 bases between them. Germline V gives CDR1 DFQATT, CDR2 SNEGSKA (reference sequence). The CDR3 nucleotides read TGCAGTGCTAGTCCTTTGACAGGCGAATGGGGAGGCTACACCTTC. Encoded protein: CSASPLTGEWGGYTF.

The chain recombines TRBV4-2 with TRBJ2-7, with a tentative D call TRBD1 (6 bases). Looked up from germline, CDR1 is LGHNA and CDR2 is YNFKEQ. Trimming removed 0 bases at V and 0 bases at J, with 6 bases between. This CDR3 has 14 amino acids. This CDR3 is CASSQDRGSYEQYF. Written as DNA, the CDR3 is TGTGCCAGCAGCCAAGACAGGGGCTCCTACGAGCAGTACTTC.

V is TRBV6-2 or TRBV6-3 and J is TRBJ1-1; unclear D gene. V lost 2 bases, J lost 0 bases, and 7 bases lay in between. The CDR3 totals 14 residues. Germline V gives CDR1 MNHEY, CDR2 SVGEGT. The CDR3 loop is CASSYVSVNTEAFF. CDR3 bases: TGTGCCAGCAGTTACGTGTCCGTGAACACTGAAGCTTTCTTT.

This clone has more than one count but fewer than ten. V is TRBV11-2 and J is TRBJ2-7, with D tentatively TRBD1 (6 bases). Germline V gene data show CDR1 as SGHAT and CDR2 as FQNNGV. The CDR3 is made up of 14 amino acids. Trimming stripped 5 bases from V and 3 bases from J, with 14 bases between. The CDR3 loop is CASSVQGQFYEQYF. Here the CDR3 DNA reads TGTGCCAGCAGCGTCCAAGGACAGTTCTACGAGCAGTACTTC.

The chain carries TRBV18 and TRBJ2-1, with 7 positions matching TRBD2. V was pared by 6 bases and J by 9 bases, with 8 bases of the junction left unmatched. CDR3 length: 13 amino acids. CDR1 is KGHSH, CDR2 LQKENI, per germline. DNA for the CDR3: TGTGCCAGCTCCGGGCGGGAGTCAGGTGAGCAGTTCTTC. It yields the protein CASSGRESGEQFF.

The V call is TRBV27, the J call TRBJ1-4; D possibly corresponds to TRBD1 (5 bases). With 8 bases removed from V and 8 bases from J, the gap between germline ends came to 15 bases. The CDR3 extends over 13 amino acids. Germline V gene data show CDR1 as MNHEY and CDR2 as SMNVEV (reference sequence). The CDR3 loop reads CASGGKGWEKLFF. Here the CDR3 DNA reads TGTGCCAGCGGGGGAAAAGGGTGGGAAAAACTGTTTTTT.

The chain has TRBV5-4 and TRBJ2-7; TRBD2 agrees at 10 bases. Germline CDR1 reads SGHNT; CDR2 reads YYREEE (reference sequence). The CDR3 is made up of 15 amino acids. J was trimmed by 3 bases and V by 0 bases; bases with no gene match: 3. CDR3 sequence: CASSLGLAGRYEQYF. The CDR3 nucleotides are TGTGCCAGCAGCTTGGGACTAGCGGGCCGCTACGAGCAGTACTTC.

The chain joins TRBV4-1 to TRBJ1-4; D unclear. CDR3 size: 13 residues. Trimming took off 7 bases at V and 8 bases at J, with 14 bases between the two ends. The germline V gene encodes CDR1 MGHRA and CDR2 YSYEKL. CDR3 sequence reads: CASTRAPREKLFF. CDR3 coding DNA: TGCGCCAGCACTCGGGCCCCGAGGGAAAAACTGTTTTTT.

A few counts support this clone. The rearrangement links TRBV5-1 to TRBJ2-7; D possibly corresponds to TRBD1 (6 bases). The CDR3 loop spans 13 amino acids. V was cut by 4 bases and J by 3 bases, with 11 bases left in between. CDR1 SGHRS and CDR2 YFSETQ come from the germline V gene. As DNA, the CDR3 is TGCGCCAGCAGCGGAACAGGGTTCTACGAGCAGTACTTC. This encodes CASSGTGFYEQYF.

This clone was detected only once. The CDR3 protein is CASSHSTSSDEQYF. The CDR3 DNA follows: TGCGCCAGCAGCCACTCCACTAGCAGCGACGAGCAGTACTTC. The V call is TRBV4-1, the J call TRBJ2-7; maybe TRBD2 (6 bases). V lost 3 bases to trimming and J lost 5 bases, with 14 bases between them. Germline CDR1 reads MGHRA; CDR2 reads YSYEKL. The CDR3 has 14 residues.

The chain links TRBV5-1 to TRBJ2-7; tentatively, D is TRBD1 (5 bases). The V end was cut by 2 bases, the J end by 3 bases, with 9 bases between. Germline V gives CDR1 SGHRS, CDR2 YFSETQ. The length of the CDR3 is 13 residues. The CDR3 DNA reads TGCGCCAGCAGCTTAAACAGGTTCTACGAGCAGTACTTC. As protein: CASSLNRFYEQYF.

The chain joins TRBV28 to TRBJ2-5; tentatively, D is TRBD2 (6 bases). V was cut by 6 bases and J by 5 bases, with 19 bases left in between. The germline CDR1 and CDR2 sequences are MDHEN and SYDVKM. The CDR3 contains 15 residues. CDR3 DNA: TGTGCCAGCAGGGTCGGACTAAGCAGGTGGGAGACCCAGTACTTC. Encoded protein: CASRVGLSRWETQYF.

The chain joins TRBV12-5 to TRBJ2-2; weak D call: TRBD1 (6 bases). Trimming removed 3 bases at V and 1 base at J, with 15 bases between. Per the germline V gene, CDR1 is LGHNT and CDR2 is FRNRAP. CDR3 length equals 17 residues. The CDR3 bases are TGTGCTAGTGGTTTCACCATTGACAGGTTGAACACCGGGGAGCTGTTTTTT. This sequence encodes CASGFTIDRLNTGELFF.

This rearrangement joins TRBV18 to TRBJ2-1, with D hard to call. Trimming took 1 base from V and 5 from J, leaving 6 bases between them. CDR1 and CDR2 from the germline V gene are KGHSH and LQKENI. This CDR3 region has 13 residues. For the CDR3, the DNA is TGTGCCAGCTCACCACGGGTTCACAATGAGCAGTTCTTC. Translating it yields CASSPRVHNEQFF.

V gene TRBV19 combines with J gene TRBJ1-2; 8 nucleotides line up with TRBD1. The CDR3 is 17 residues long. CDR1 and CDR2 (germline): LNHDA, SQIVND (reference sequence). V shed 7 bases, J shed 6 bases, and the junction held 19 bases outside the gene matches. The CDR3 sequence is CASIPIRGQGEKDGYTF. DNA of the CDR3: TGTGCCAGTATACCTATCCGAGGACAGGGAGAAAAGGATGGCTACACCTTC.

This chain links TRBV7-9 with TRBJ2-2; 8 bases map to TRBD2. The length of the CDR3 is 17 residues. The V gene's germline CDR1 is SEHNR and CDR2 FQNEAQ (reference sequence). The V gene end was trimmed by 1 base and the J gene end by 4 bases; junction bases not matched to a gene: 8. The CDR3 DNA sequence: TGTGCCAGCAGCTTAGGAGGACTAGCAGGTGTCACCGGGGAGCTGTTTTTT. Its protein product is CASSLGGLAGVTGELFF.

The rearrangement uses TRBV2 and TRBJ1-1; weak D call: TRBD1 (5 bases). Germline V gene sequence: CDR1 SNHLY, CDR2 FYNNEI. The CDR3 contains 17 residues. V was cut by 6 bases and J by 0 bases, with 20 bases left in between. The CDR3 sequence is CASSEGWGFDMNTEAFF. CDR3 bases: TGTGCCAGCAGCGAGGGGTGGGGGTTCGACATGAACACTGAAGCTTTCTTT. Full variable domain (outside the CDR3, taken from reference TRBV2 and TRBJ1-1): EPEVTQTPSHQVTQMGQEVILRCVPISNHLYFYWYRQILGQKVEFLVSFYNNEISEKSEIFDDQFSVERPDGSNFTLKIRSTKLEDSAMYFCASSEGWGFDMNTEAFFGQGTRLTVV.

The chain recombines TRBV14 with TRBJ2-5, with 7 bases identical to TRBD1. The CDR3 loop spans 18 amino acids. V lost 3 bases, J lost 4 bases, and 17 bases stayed unmatched. Germline values: CDR1 SGHDN, CDR2 FVKESK. This CDR3 reads CASSQQTNDRVVRETQYF. Here the CDR3 DNA reads TGTGCCAGCAGCCAGCAGACAAACGACAGGGTCGTACGAGAGACCCAGTACTTC.

The V and J genes are TRBV11-2 and TRBJ2-1; TRBD2 is a possible D gene (5 bases). Trimming took 4 bases from V and 6 from J, leaving 10 bases between them. This CDR3 is built from 13 residues. CDR1 and CDR2 from the germline V gene are SGHAT and FQNNGV. This CDR3 is CASSSGLVNEQFF. As DNA, the CDR3 is TGTGCCAGCAGCTCAGGACTTGTCAATGAGCAGTTCTTC.

The chain combines TRBV24-1 with TRBJ2-1, with 8 bases fitting TRBD1. V was pared by 3 bases and J by 0 bases, with 3 bases of the junction left unmatched. The length of the CDR3 is 16 residues. The germline V gene encodes CDR1 KGHDR and CDR2 SFDVKD. The CDR3 reads CATSDRGQGSYNEQFF. DNA of the CDR3: TGTGCCACCAGTGATAGAGGACAGGGCTCCTACAATGAGCAGTTCTTC.

This clone was observed a single time. The chain joins TRBV5-1 to TRBJ2-1, with D possibly being TRBD2 (6 bases). Germline V gives CDR1 SGHRS, CDR2 YFSETQ. V shed 0 bases and J shed 5 bases, with 15 bases lying between them. This CDR3 is 16 amino acids long. The CDR3 sequence is CASSLVPTGSNNEQFF. In DNA form, the CDR3 reads TGCGCCAGCAGCTTGGTGCCGACCGGGAGCAACAATGAGCAGTTCTTC.

V gene TRBV11-2 combines with J gene TRBJ1-4; the D is unclear. With 1 base removed from V and 8 bases from J, the gap between germline ends came to 5 bases. Germline CDR1 and CDR2: SGHAT and FQNNGV. This CDR3 contains 12 residues. CDR3 DNA: TGTGCCAGCAGCTTAGTCCACGAAAAACTGTTTTTT. Translating gives CASSLVHEKLFF.

The V call is TRBV14, the J call TRBJ1-1, with a possible D match to TRBD1 (5 bases). The CDR3 runs to 14 residues. Germline CDR1 is SGHDN and CDR2 is FVKESK. Trimming cost V 3 bases and J 6 bases, with 14 bases left between them. CDR3 loop: CASSQERGRAEAFF. The CDR3 DNA reads TGTGCCAGCAGCCAGGAGAGGGGTAGGGCTGAAGCTTTCTTT.

V usage is TRBV3-1 (or the pseudogene TRBV3-2) and J usage is TRBJ2-3; TRBD2 agrees at 11 bases. CDR1 and CDR2 from the germline V gene are LGHDT and YNNKEL (reference sequence). Trimming cost V 4 bases and J 4 bases; bases outside gene matches: 4. This CDR3 comprises 15 residues. DNA for the CDR3: TGTGCCAGCAGCCTTAGCGGGAGGGCCTCAGATACGCAGTATTTT. It yields the protein CASSLSGRASDTQYF.

This clone was observed once. The chain uses TRBV6-5 and TRBJ2-5; D not resolved. CDR3 length: 13 residues. V dropped 4 bases and J dropped 0 bases, with 6 bases sitting between them. Looked up from germline, CDR1 is MNHEY and CDR2 is SVGAGI. CDR3 nucleotides: TGTGCCAGCAGTTTAGACCACCAAGAGACCCAGTACTTC. This codes for CASSLDHQETQYF.

The chain has TRBV30 and TRBJ1-6; the D is unclear. Germline CDR1 and CDR2: GTSNPN and SVGIG (reference sequence). V was shortened by 2 bases and J by 8 bases, with 7 bases between the two germline ends. The CDR3 runs to 12 residues. CDR3 nucleotides: TGTGCCTGGAGTATGTGGTATTCACCCCTCCACTTT. Amino acid sequence: CAWSMWYSPLHF.

The rearrangement links TRBV6-5 to TRBJ1-4; TRBD1 matches 10 bases. V lost 0 bases and J lost 8; bases outside the gene matches: 3. Germline values: CDR1 MNHEY, CDR2 SVGAGI. The CDR3 sequence is 15 residues long. This chain's CDR3 is CASSYSRTGGEKLFF. Here the CDR3 DNA reads TGTGCCAGCAGTTACTCACGGACAGGGGGGGAAAAACTGTTTTTT.

The chain links TRBV7-9 to TRBJ2-2; 7 nucleotides align to TRBD2. Germline V CDR1 and CDR2: SEHNR, FQNEAQ (reference sequence). The CDR3 has 16 amino acids. V was pared by 2 bases and J by 6 bases, with 9 bases of the junction left unmatched. The CDR3 spells CASSLRPGLSPGELFF. The CDR3 nucleotides are TGTGCCAGCAGCTTAAGGCCGGGACTATCCCCCGGGGAGCTGTTTTTT.

The chain couples TRBV24-1 to TRBJ2-7; 12 positions agree with TRBD2. This CDR3 has 14 residues. Germline V gene sequence: CDR1 KGHDR, CDR2 SFDVKD. The junction had 5 bases not matched to a gene; V was cut back by 7 bases and J by 5 bases. The CDR3 sequence is CATRRTSGVDEQYF. The CDR3 bases are TGTGCCACCAGGAGGACTAGCGGGGTTGACGAGCAGTACTTC.

The chain employs TRBV4-2 and TRBJ2-5, with 10 bases fitting TRBD2. Losses at the gene ends were 0 bases for V and 6 bases for J; bases not matched to a gene: 7. Germline lookup yields CDR1 LGHNA and CDR2 YNFKEQ. CDR3 length equals 16 residues. CDR3 coding DNA: TGTGCCAGCAGCCAAGATCAGCGGGGGGGCTTAAAGACCCAGTACTTC. Translation gives CASSQDQRGGLKTQYF.